A selection of T cell receptor beta chains follows, all from one sample in a study of PD-1 blockade in classical Hodgkin lymphoma. Profiled with immunoSEQ multiplex PCR; TCRdb holds only in-frame clones, not every one. The sample records 13,000 to 15,000 clones, more than 80% being singletons. Here the sequenced sample was peripheral blood mononuclear cells (PBMCs), taken before the fourth cycle of nivolumab. All receptors derive from a human donor with classical Hodgkin lymphoma. Both conserved end residues are part of each CDR3. D genes are given only for firm matches. Rows give clone size only sometimes, using once, few, many, or a class for an expanded clone.

V	J	size	D	CDR3	DNA
TRBV27	TRBJ2-7	-	-	CASSLGRGGLNEQYF	TGTGCCAGCAGTCTAGGGAGGGGGGGCCTAAACGAGCAGTACTTC
TRBV5-6	TRBJ2-4	-	-	CASSLAGNIQYF	TGTGCCAGCAGCTTGGCGGGAAACATTCAGTACTTC
TRBV7-8	TRBJ2-3	-	TRBD2	CASSLRDSGGTDTQYF	TGTGCCAGCAGCTTACGGGATAGCGGGGGCACAGATACGCAGTATTTT
TRBV9	TRBJ2-6	-	-	CASLAPGANVLTF	TGTGCCTCTCTAGCTCCTGGGGCCAACGTCCTGACTTTC
TRBV5-4	TRBJ2-1	-	-	CASSPQNPYSSYNEQFF	TGTGCCAGCAGCCCTCAAAACCCCTACAGCTCCTACAATGAGCAGTTCTTC
TRBV19	TRBJ1-2	-	-	CASRLGPNYGYTF	TGTGCCAGCAGGCTGGGGCCCAACTATGGCTACACCTTC
TRBV7-6	TRBJ1-1	-	-	CASSLAPLGRSTEAFF	TGTGCCAGCAGCTTAGCGCCTCTGGGGAGGAGCACTGAAGCTTTCTTT
TRBV7-3	TRBJ2-3	-	-	CASSPTSTDTQYF	TGTGCCAGCAGCCCAACTAGCACAGATACGCAGTATTTT
TRBV11-1	TRBJ2-5	-	-	CASSLGGDETQYF	TGTGCCAGCAGCTTAGGGGGTGACGAGACCCAGTACTTC
TRBV7-8	TRBJ1-4	-	-	CASSLDAWDSTNEKLFF	TGTGCCAGCAGCCTAGACGCCTGGGACTCAACTAATGAAAAACTGTTTTTT
TRBV4-3	TRBJ1-1	once	TRBD1	CASSHSTGEWTEAFF	TGCGCCAGCAGCCATAGCACAGGGGAGTGGACTGAAGCTTTCTTT
TRBV19	TRBJ1-6	-	TRBD1	CASRGKFSSYNSPLHF	TGTGCCAGCAGGGGGAAGTTTAGCTCCTATAATTCACCCCTCCACTTT
TRBV6-4	TRBJ2-3	-	TRBD1	CASSDTGGASDTQYF	TGTGCCAGCAGTGACACAGGGGGCGCGTCCGATACGCAGTATTTT
TRBV30	TRBJ2-5	-	TRBD2	CACSPGGAQETQYF	TGTGCCTGCTCACCCGGGGGGGCCCAAGAGACCCAGTACTTC
TRBV30	TRBJ2-2	-	TRBD1	CAWSGRDRPQNTGELFF	TGTGCCTGGAGTGGACGGGACAGACCCCAGAACACCGGGGAGCTGTTTTTT
TRBV4-2	TRBJ1-2	-	-	CASSLNGGIDGYTF	TGTGCCAGCAGCTTGAACGGGGGGATAGATGGCTACACCTTC
TRBV25-1	TRBJ1-1	-	-	CASSEYWTLNTEAFF	TGTGCCAGCAGTGAATATTGGACACTGAACACTGAAGCCTTCTTT
TRBV7-3	TRBJ2-3	-	-	CASSLSPRDTQYF	TGTGCCAGCAGCCTATCACCAAGGGATACGCAGTATTTT
TRBV4-1	TRBJ2-2	-	TRBD1	CASSQGTGGRGELFF	TGCGCCAGCAGCCAGGGGACAGGGGGCAGGGGGGAGCTGTTTTTT
TRBV10-3	TRBJ1-1	-	TRBD1	CAITRDRGFYTEAFF	TGTGCCATCACTCGGGACAGGGGGTTTTACACTGAAGCTTTCTTT
TRBV11-3	TRBJ2-3	-	-	CASSLRTGDTQYF	TGTGCCAGCAGCTTACGAACCGGAGATACGCAGTATTTT
TRBV10-3	TRBJ1-1	-	-	CAISEFGTEAFF	TGTGCCATCAGTGAGTTTGGGACTGAAGCTTTCTTT
TRBV7-2	TRBJ1-1	-	-	CASSSFPADTEAFF	TGTGCCAGCAGCTCCTTCCCTGCAGACACTGAAGCTTTCTTT
TRBV7-6	TRBJ2-1	-	-	CASSILVGSEQFF	TGTGCCAGCAGCATACTCGTAGGGAGTGAGCAGTTCTTC
TRBV5-5	TRBJ2-7	once	TRBD1	CASSLYMGQGGLEQYF	TGTGCCAGCAGCTTGTATATGGGACAGGGGGGTTTGGAGCAGTACTTC
TRBV6-4	TRBJ1-2	-	TRBD1	CASRISDRADYGYTF	TGTGCCAGCAGGATCTCCGACAGGGCAGACTATGGCTACACCTTC
TRBV5-1	TRBJ2-5	once	-	CASSFRAPVNRGYQETQYF	TGCGCCAGCAGCTTCAGGGCCCCGGTGAACCGAGGGTACCAAGAGACCCAGTACTTC
TRBV7-2	TRBJ2-7	-	-	CASSSLYPPYEQYF	TGTGCCAGCAGCTCACTATACCCACCGTACGAGCAGTACTTC
TRBV7-3	TRBJ1-5	few	-	CASIKVGTEGEVQPQHF	TGTGCCAGCATCAAAGTTGGAACCGAGGGTGAAGTTCAGCCCCAGCATTTT
TRBV6-4	TRBJ2-1	-	-	CASSESEHNEQFF	TGTGCCAGCAGTGAATCTGAACACAATGAGCAGTTCTTC
TRBV14	TRBJ2-1	-	-	CASSPLGAGHYNEQFF	TGTGCCAGCAGCCCCCTTGGAGCGGGTCACTACAATGAGCAGTTCTTC
TRBV4-2	TRBJ1-6	few	TRBD1	CASSQVPGQVDSPLHF	TGTGCCAGCAGCCAAGTTCCGGGACAGGTCGATTCACCCCTCCACTTT
TRBV20-1	TRBJ1-1	-	-	CSAALFAFF	TGCAGTGCCGCCCTGTTTGCTTTCTTT
TRBV10-3	TRBJ2-1	-	TRBD1	CAIRAGTGSYNEQFF	TGTGCCATCAGGGCAGGGACAGGCTCCTACAATGAGCAGTTCTTC
TRBV7-8	TRBJ2-3	-	-	CASSFPRGDTQYF	TGTGCCAGCAGCTTCCCCCGGGGAGATACGCAGTATTTT
TRBV7-7	TRBJ2-1	-	TRBD2	CASSQGLAAYNEQFF	TGTGCCAGCAGCCAGGGACTAGCGGCTTACAATGAGCAGTTCTTC
TRBV7-9	TRBJ1-1	-	-	CASSIRVAANTEAFF	TGTGCCAGCAGCATAAGGGTGGCGGCGAACACTGAAGCTTTCTTT
TRBV28	TRBJ1-1	-	-	CASSFRNTEAFF	TGTGCCAGCAGTTTTCGGAACACTGAAGCTTTCTTT
TRBV6-5	TRBJ1-1	-	-	CASSYSSGVRTEAFF	TGTGCCAGCAGTTACTCGAGCGGGGTTAGAACTGAAGCTTTCTTT